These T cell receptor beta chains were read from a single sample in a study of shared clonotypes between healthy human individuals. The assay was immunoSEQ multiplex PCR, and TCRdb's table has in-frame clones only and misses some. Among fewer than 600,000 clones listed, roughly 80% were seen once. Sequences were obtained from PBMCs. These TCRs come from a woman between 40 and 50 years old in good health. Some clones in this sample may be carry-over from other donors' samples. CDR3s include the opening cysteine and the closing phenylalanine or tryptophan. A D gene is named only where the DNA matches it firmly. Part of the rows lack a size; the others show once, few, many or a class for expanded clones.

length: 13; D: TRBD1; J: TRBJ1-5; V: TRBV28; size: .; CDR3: CASRGTGWQPQHF; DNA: TGTGCCAGCAGGGGGACAGGGTGGCAGCCCCAGCATTTT
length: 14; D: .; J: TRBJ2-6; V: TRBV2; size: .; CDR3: CASRVVSGANVLTF; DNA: TGTGCCAGCAGGGTGGTTTCTGGGGCCAACGTCCTGACTTTC
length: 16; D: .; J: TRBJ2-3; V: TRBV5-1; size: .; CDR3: CASSLEGGRSTDTQYF; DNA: TGCGCCAGCAGCTTGGAGGGCGGACGAAGCACAGATACGCAGTATTTT
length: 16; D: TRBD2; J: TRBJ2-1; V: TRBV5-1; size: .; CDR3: CASSPPSGSTYNEQFF; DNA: TGCGCCAGCAGCCCTCCTAGCGGGAGTACCTACAATGAGCAGTTCTTC
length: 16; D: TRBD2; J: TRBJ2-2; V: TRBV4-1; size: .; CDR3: CASSPGLAGVTGELFF; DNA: TGCGCCAGCAGCCCCGGACTAGCGGGAGTCACCGGGGAGCTGTTTTTT
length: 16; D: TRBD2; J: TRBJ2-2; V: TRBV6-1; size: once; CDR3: CASSGLAENPGGELFF; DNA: TGTGCCAGCAGTGGACTAGCGGAAAACCCGGGCGGGGAGCTGTTTTTT
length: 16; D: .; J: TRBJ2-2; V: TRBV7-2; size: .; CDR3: CASSLANLRGHGELFF; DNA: TGTGCCAGCAGCTTAGCGAATCTTCGAGGGCACGGGGAGCTGTTTTTT
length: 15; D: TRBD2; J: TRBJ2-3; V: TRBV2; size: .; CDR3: CASSGLAGLTDTQYF; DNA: TGTGCCAGCAGTGGACTAGCGGGATTGACAGATACGCAGTATTTT
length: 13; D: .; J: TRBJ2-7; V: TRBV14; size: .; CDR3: CASSQGDRYEQYF; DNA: TGTGCCAGCAGCCAAGGGGACCGTTACGAGCAGTACTTC
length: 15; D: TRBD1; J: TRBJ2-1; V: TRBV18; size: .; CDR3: CASSPGTGAYNEQFF; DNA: TGTGCCAGCTCACCGGGGACAGGGGCCTACAATGAGCAGTTCTTC
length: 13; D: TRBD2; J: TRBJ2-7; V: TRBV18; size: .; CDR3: CASAGLAGGEQYF; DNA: TGTGCCAGCGCTGGTCTAGCGGGAGGGGAGCAGTACTTC
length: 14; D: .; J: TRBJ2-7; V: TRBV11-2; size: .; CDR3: CASSQFAGPYEQYF; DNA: TGCGCCAGCAGCCAATTTGCGGGGCCCTACGAGCAGTACTTC
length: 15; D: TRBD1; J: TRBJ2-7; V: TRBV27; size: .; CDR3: CASSSGTGGRGEQYF; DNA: TGTGCCAGCAGTTCCGGGACAGGGGGAAGAGGCGAGCAGTACTTC
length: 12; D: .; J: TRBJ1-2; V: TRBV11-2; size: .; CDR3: CASSFQAVGYTF; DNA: TGTGCCAGCAGCTTTCAGGCAGTCGGCTACACCTTC
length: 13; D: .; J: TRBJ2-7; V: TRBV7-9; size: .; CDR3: CASSGRALYEQYF; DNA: TGTGCCAGCAGCGGAAGAGCCTTATACGAGCAGTACTTC
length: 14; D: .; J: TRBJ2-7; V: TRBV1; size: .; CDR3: CTSSPDRPAYEQYF; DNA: TGCACCAGCAGCCCGGACAGGCCCGCCTACGAGCAGTACTTC
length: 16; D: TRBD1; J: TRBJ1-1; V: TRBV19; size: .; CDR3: CASSAGQGALPTEAFF; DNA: TGTGCCAGTAGTGCAGGACAGGGGGCGCTCCCCACTGAAGCTTTCTTT
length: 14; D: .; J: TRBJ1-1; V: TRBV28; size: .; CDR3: CASKVGLRWTEAFF; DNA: TGTGCCAGCAAGGTAGGGTTGCGATGGACTGAAGCCTTCTTT
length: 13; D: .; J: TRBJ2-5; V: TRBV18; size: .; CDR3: CASSPEVQETQYF; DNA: TGTGCCAGCTCACCAGAGGTCCAAGAGACCCAGTACTTC
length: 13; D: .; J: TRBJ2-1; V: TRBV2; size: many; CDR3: CASRGFPYNEQFF; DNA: TGTGCCAGCAGGGGGTTTCCCTACAATGAGCAGTTCTTC
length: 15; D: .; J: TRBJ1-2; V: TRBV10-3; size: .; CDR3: CAISESGGIGYGYTF; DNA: TGTGCCATCAGTGAGTCAGGAGGGATTGGCTATGGCTACACCTTC